This T cell receptor (beta chain) was identified during a study of Graves' ophthalmopathy and Graves' hyperthyroidism. This clonotype was recorded at least ten times. Amplified TCR beta CDR3 regions were obtained using RNA transcripts as template. HTBI primers were employed in first-round RT-PCR, then a second-round multiplex PCR followed. Using its own MiXCR run on the multiplex PCR reads, TCRdb lists one record per CDR3 protein. Of roughly 400,000 distinct CDR3 sequences listed, approximately 20% are singletons. The specimen was peripheral blood. The origin of this receptor is a woman aged 18-29 years with Graves' ophthalmopathy.

In DNA, the CDR3 is TGTGCCAGCAGTTACGGTCTAGCGGGAGTAGGGGATACGCAGTATTTT. Protein sequence: CASSYGLAGVGDTQYF. The chain has TRBV6-5 and TRBJ2-3; 10 nucleotides align to TRBD2. The CDR3 is 16 amino acids. Germline trimming cut 2 bases from V and 6 bases from J; bases unmatched to any gene: 8. Germline V gives CDR1 MNHEY, CDR2 SVGAGI.